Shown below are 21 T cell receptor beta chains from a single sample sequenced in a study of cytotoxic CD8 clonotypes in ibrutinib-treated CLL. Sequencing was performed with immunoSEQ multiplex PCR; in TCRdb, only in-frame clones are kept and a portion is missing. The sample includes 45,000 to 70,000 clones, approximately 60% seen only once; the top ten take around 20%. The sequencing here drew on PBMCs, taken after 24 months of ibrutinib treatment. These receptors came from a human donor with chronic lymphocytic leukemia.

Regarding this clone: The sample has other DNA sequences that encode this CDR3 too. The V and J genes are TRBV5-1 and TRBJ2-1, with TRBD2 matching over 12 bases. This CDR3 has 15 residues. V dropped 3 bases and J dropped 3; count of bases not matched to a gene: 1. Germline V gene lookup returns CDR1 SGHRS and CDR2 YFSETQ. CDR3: CASSSGLAGYNEQFF. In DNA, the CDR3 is TGCGCCAGCAGCTCGGGACTAGCGGGCTACAATGAGCAGTTCTTC. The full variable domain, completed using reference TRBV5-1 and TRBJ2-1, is KAGVTQTPRYLIKTRGQQVTLSCSPISGHRSVSWYQQTPGQGLQFLFEYFSETQRNKGNFPGRFSGRQFSNSRSEMNVSTLELGDSALYLCASSSGLAGYNEQFFGPGTRLTVL.

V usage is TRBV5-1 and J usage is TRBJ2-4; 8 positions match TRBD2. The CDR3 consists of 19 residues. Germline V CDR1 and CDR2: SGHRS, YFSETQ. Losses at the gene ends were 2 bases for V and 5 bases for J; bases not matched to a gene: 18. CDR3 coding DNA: TGCGCCAGCAGCTTTTACCCCTCCGGGACCCCCGGGAGGGAAAACATTCAGTACTTC. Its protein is CASSFYPSGTPGRENIQYF.

CDR3 sequence reads: CASRLDRATEAFF. The DNA of the CDR3 is TGTGCCAGCAGATTAGACAGGGCCACTGAAGCTTTCTTT. The rearrangement uses TRBV6-5 and TRBJ1-1; 7 bases fit TRBD1. J was trimmed by 4 bases and V by 6 bases; bases with no gene match: 5. The CDR3 is made up of 13 amino acids. Germline CDR1 MNHEY, CDR2 SVGAGI.

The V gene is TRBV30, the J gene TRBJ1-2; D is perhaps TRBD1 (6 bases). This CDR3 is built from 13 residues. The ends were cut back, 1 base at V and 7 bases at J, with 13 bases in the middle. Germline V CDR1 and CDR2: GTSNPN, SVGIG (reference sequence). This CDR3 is CAWSATGTFGYTF. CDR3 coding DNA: TGTGCCTGGAGTGCCACCGGGACATTTGGCTACACCTTC.

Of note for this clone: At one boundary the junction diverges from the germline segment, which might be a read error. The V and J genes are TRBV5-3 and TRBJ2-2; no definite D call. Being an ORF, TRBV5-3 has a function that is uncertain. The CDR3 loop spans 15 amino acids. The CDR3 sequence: CASSLAPANTGELFF. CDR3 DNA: TGTGCCAGCAGCTTGGCCCCCGCGAACACCGGGGAGCTGTTTTTT.

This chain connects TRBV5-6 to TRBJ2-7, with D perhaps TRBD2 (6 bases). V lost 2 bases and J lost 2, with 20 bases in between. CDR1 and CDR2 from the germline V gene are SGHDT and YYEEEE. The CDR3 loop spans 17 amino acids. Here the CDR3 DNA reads TGTGCCAGCAGCTTTTTTTCCGCCCCTAGCGTACCCTACGAGCAGTACTTC. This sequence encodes CASSFFSAPSVPYEQYF.

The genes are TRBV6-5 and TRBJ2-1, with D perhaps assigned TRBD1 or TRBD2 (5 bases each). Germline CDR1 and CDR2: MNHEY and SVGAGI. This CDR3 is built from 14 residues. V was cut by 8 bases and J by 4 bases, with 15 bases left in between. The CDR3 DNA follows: TGTGCCAGCGGGGCGGGCGCTCAATACAATGAGCAGTTCTTC. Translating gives CASGAGAQYNEQFF.

CDR3 loop: CASSMRSGGHNQPQHF. CDR3 coding DNA: TGTGCCAGTAGTATGAGGTCAGGGGGACACAATCAGCCCCAGCATTTT. The chain links TRBV19 to TRBJ1-5; TRBD1 agrees at 7 bases. The V gene end was trimmed by 3 bases and the J gene end by 3 bases; junction bases not matched to a gene: 8. This CDR3 has 16 amino acids. The germline V gene has CDR1 LNHDA and CDR2 SQIVND (reference sequence). Based on the CDR3 plus reference TRBV19 and TRBJ1-5, the full variable domain is DGGITQSPKYLFRKEGQNVTLSCEQNLNHDAMYWYRQDPGQGLRLIYYSQIVNDFQKGDIAEGYSVSREKKESFPLTVTSAQKNPTAFYLCASSMRSGGHNQPQHFGDGTRLSIL.

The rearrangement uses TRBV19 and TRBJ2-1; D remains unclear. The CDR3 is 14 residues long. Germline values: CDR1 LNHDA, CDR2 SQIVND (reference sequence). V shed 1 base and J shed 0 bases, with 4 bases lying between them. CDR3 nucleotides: TGTGCCAGTAGTATAGTGGGCTCCTACAATGAGCAGTTCTTC. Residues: CASSIVGSYNEQFF.

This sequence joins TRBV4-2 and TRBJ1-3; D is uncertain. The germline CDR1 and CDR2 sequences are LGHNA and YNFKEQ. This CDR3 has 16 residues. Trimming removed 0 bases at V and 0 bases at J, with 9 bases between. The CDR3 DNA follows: TGTGCCAGCAGCCAAGAGCGCAGAACCTCTGGAAACACCATATATTTT. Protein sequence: CASSQERRTSGNTIYF.

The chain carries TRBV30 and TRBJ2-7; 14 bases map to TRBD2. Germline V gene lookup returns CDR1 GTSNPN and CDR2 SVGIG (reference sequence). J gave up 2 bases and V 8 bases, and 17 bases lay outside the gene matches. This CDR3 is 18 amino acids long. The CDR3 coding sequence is TGTGCCAGGCTTACGGGACACCGGACTAGCGGGAGGACCTACGAGCAGTACTTC. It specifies CARLTGHRTSGRTYEQYF. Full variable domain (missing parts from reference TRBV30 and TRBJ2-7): SQTIHQWPATLVQPVGSPLSLECTVEGTSNPNLYWYRQAAGRGLQLLFYSVGIGQISSEVPQNLSASRPQDRQFILSSKKLLLSDSGFYLCARLTGHRTSGRTYEQYFGPGTRLTVT.

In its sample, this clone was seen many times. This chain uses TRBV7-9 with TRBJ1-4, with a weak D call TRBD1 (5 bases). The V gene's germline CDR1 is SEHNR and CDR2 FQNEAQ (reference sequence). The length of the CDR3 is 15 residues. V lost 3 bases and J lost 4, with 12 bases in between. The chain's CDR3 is CASSFGHSVNEKLFF. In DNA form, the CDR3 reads TGTGCCAGCAGCTTTGGACACAGCGTTAATGAAAAACTGTTTTTT.

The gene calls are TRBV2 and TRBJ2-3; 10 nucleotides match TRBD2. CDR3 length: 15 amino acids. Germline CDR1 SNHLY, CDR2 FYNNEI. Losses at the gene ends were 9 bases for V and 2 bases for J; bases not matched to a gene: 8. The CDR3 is CAREIGLAATDTQYF. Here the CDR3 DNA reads TGTGCCAGGGAGATTGGACTAGCGGCCACAGATACGCAGTATTTT.

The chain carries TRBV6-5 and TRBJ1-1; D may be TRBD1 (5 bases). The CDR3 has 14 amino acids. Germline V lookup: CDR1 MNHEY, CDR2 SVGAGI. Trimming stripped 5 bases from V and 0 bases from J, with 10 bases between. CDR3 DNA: TGTGCCAGCAGTACCCGAGGGGTGAACACTGAAGCTTTCTTT. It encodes CASSTRGVNTEAFF.

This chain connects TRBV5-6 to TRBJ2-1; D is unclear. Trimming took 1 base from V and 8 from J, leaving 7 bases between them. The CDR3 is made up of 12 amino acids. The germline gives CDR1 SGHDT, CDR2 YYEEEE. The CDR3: CASSLKWDEQFF. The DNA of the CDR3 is TGTGCCAGCAGCTTGAAGTGGGATGAGCAGTTCTTC.

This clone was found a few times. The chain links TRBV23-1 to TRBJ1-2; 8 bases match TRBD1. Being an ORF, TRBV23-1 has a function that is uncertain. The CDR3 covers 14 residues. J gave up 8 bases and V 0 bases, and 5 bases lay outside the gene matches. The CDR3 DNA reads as TGCGCCAGCAGTCAATCGAGGACAGGGACCGGCTACACCTTC. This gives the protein CASSQSRTGTGYTF.

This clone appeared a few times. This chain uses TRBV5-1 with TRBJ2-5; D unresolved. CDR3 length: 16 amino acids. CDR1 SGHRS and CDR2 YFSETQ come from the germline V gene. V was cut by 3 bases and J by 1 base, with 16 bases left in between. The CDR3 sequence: CASSSGSTGRQETQYF. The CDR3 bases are TGCGCCAGCAGCTCGGGTTCTACCGGACGCCAAGAGACCCAGTACTTC. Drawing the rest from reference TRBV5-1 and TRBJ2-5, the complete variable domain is KAGVTQTPRYLIKTRGQQVTLSCSPISGHRSVSWYQQTPGQGLQFLFEYFSETQRNKGNFPGRFSGRQFSNSRSEMNVSTLELGDSALYLCASSSGSTGRQETQYFGPGTRLLVL.

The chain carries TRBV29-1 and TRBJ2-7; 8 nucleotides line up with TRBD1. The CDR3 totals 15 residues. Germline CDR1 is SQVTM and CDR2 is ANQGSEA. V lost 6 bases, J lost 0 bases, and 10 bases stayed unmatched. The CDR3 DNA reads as TGCAGCGTGAAGGGGGACAGGAGAGGCTCCTACGAGCAGTACTTC. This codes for CSVKGDRRGSYEQYF.

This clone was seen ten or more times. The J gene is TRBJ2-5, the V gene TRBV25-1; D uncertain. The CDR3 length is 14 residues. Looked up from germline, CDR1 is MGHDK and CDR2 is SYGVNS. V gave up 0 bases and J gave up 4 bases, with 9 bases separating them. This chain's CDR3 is CASSEYARRETQYF. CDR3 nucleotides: TGTGCCAGCAGTGAATATGCAAGGAGAGAGACCCAGTACTTC.

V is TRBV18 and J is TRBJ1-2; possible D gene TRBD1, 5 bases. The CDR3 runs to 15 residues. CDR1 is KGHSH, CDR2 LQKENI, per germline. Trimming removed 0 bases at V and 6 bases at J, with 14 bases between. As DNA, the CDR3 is TGTGCCAGCTCACCACCAACTGGAGGGGAGGATGGCTACACCTTC. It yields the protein CASSPPTGGEDGYTF.

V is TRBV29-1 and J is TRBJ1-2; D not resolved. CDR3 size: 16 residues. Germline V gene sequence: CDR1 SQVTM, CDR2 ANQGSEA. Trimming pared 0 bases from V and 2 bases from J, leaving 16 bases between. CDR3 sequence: CSVEEDVWRANYGYTF. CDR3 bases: TGCAGCGTTGAAGAAGACGTCTGGAGGGCCAACTATGGCTACACCTTC.